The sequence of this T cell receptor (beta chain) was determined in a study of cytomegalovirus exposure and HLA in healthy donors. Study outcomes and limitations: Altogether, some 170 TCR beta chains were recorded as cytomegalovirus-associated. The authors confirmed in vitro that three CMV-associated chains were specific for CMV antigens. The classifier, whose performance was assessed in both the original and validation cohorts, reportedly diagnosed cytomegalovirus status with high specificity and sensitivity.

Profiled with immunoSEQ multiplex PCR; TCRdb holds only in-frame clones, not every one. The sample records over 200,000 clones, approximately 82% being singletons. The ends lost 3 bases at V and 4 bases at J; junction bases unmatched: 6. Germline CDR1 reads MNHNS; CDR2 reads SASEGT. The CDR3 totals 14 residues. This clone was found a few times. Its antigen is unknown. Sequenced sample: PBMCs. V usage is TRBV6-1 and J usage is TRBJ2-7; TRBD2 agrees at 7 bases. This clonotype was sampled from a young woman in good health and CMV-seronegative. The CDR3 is CASSDAGAAYEQYF. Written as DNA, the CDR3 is TGTGCCAGCAGTGATGCGGGAGCCGCTTACGAGCAGTACTTC.